This record concerns one TCR beta chain sequence. With 2 bases clipped from V and 6 bases from J, the junction kept 5 bases outside the gene matches. This CDR3 is 14 amino acids long. Germline lookup yields CDR1 SGHDN and CDR2 FVKESK. The sample originates from a study of blood T cell repertoires in COVID-19. Study details: The samples span acute and convalescent COVID-19 from the United States, Italy and Spain. From T cells, B-cell-depleted T cells, or PBMCs came the material, which was cDNA or gDNA.

This table comes from immunoSEQ multiplex PCR, and its TCRdb copy is limited to in-frame clones, with some not included. The sample has approximately 140,000 clones; around 81% are singletons. V is TRBV14 and J is TRBJ2-7; 9 bases are shared with TRBD2. Sequenced: peripheral blood. This sequence originates from a human donor in a cohort sampled during active COVID-19. The CDR3 DNA sequence: TGTGCCAGCAGCCAAATCTTAGCGGGAGTCGAGCAGTACTTC. It yields the protein CASSQILAGVEQYF.